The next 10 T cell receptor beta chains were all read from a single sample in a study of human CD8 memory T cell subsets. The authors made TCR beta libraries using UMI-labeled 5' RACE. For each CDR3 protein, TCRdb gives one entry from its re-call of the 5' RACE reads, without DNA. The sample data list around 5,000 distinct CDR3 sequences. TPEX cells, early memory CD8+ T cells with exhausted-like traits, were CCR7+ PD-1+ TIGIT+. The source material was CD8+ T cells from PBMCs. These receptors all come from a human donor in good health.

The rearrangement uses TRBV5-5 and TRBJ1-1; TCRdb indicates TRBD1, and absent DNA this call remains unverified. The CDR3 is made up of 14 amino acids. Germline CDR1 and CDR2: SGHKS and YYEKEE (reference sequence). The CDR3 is CASRKQGMNTEAFF. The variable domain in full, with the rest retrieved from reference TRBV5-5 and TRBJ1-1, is DAGVTQSPTHLIKTRGQQVTLRCSPISGHKSVSWYQQVLGQGPQFIFQYYEKEERGRGNFPDRFSARQFPNYSSELNVNALLLGDSALYLCASRKQGMNTEAFFGQGTRLTVV.

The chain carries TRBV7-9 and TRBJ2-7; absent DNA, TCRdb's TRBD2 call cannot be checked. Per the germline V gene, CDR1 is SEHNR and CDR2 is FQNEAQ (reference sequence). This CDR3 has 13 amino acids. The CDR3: CASSGGNPLEQYF.

Here the CDR3 reads CASSSTSGRWANEQFF. The V gene is TRBV7-9, the J gene TRBJ2-1; with no DNA, the TCRdb D assignment of TRBD2 cannot be verified. CDR1 and CDR2 (germline): SEHNR, FQNEAQ (reference sequence). The CDR3 sequence is 16 residues long. The full variable domain, rest sourced from reference TRBV7-9 and TRBJ2-1, is DTGVSQNPRHKITKRGQNVTFRCDPISEHNRLYWYRQTLGQGPEFLTYFQNEAQLEKSRLLSDRFSAERPKGSFSTLEIQRTEQGDSAMYLCASSSTSGRWANEQFFGPGTRLTVL.

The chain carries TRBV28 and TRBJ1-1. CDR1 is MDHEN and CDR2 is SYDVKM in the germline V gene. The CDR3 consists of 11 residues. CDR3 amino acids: CASRENTEAFF. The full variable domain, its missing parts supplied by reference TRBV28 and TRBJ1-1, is DVKVTQSSRYLVKRTGEKVFLECVQDMDHENMFWYRQDPGLGLRLIYFSYDVKMKEKGDIPEGYSVSREKKERFSLILESASTNQTSMYLCASRENTEAFFGQGTRLTVV.

CDR3 protein: CASRPSQGAAYEQYF. The genes are TRBV12-3 or TRBV12-4 and TRBJ2-7; there is no DNA to check the TCRdb D call of TRBD1. This CDR3 is 15 amino acids long.

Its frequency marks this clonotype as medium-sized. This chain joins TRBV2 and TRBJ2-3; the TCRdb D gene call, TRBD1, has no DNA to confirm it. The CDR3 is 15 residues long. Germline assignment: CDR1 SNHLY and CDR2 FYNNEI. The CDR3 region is CASSAGTASTDTQYF.

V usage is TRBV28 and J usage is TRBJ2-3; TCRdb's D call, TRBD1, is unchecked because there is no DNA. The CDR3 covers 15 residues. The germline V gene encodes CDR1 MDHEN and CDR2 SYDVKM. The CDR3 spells CASSQGLSSTDTQYF.

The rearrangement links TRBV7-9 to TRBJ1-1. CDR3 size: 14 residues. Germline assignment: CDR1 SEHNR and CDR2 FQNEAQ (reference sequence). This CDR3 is CASSLEGMNTEAFF.

The CDR3 loop reads CASSIAGRDTEAFF. V usage is TRBV19 and J usage is TRBJ1-1. Germline CDR1 reads LNHDA; CDR2 reads SQIVND (reference sequence). The CDR3 length is 14 residues. Supplemented by reference TRBV19 and TRBJ1-1, the full variable domain reads DGGITQSPKYLFRKEGQNVTLSCEQNLNHDAMYWYRQDPGQGLRLIYYSQIVNDFQKGDIAEGYSVSREKKESFPLTVTSAQKNPTAFYLCASSIAGRDTEAFFGQGTRLTVV.

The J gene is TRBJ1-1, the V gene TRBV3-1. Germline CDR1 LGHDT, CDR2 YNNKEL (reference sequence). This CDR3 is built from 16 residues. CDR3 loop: CASSQADRTSRTEAFF.